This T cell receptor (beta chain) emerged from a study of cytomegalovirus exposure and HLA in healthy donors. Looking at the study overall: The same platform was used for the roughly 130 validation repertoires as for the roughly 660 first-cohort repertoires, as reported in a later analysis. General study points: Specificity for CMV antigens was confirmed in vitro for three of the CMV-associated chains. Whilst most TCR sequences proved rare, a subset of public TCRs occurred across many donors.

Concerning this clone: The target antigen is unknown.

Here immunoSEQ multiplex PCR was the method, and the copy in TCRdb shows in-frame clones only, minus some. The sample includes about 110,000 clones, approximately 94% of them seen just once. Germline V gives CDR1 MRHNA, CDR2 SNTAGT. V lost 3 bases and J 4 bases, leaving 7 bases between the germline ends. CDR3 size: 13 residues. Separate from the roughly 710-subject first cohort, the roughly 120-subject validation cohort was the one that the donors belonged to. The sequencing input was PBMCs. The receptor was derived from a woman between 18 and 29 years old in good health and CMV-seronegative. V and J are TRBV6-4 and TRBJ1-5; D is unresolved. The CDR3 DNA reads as TGTGCCAGCAGTGATGAGGCAAATCAGCCCCAGCATTTT. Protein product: CASSDEANQPQHF.